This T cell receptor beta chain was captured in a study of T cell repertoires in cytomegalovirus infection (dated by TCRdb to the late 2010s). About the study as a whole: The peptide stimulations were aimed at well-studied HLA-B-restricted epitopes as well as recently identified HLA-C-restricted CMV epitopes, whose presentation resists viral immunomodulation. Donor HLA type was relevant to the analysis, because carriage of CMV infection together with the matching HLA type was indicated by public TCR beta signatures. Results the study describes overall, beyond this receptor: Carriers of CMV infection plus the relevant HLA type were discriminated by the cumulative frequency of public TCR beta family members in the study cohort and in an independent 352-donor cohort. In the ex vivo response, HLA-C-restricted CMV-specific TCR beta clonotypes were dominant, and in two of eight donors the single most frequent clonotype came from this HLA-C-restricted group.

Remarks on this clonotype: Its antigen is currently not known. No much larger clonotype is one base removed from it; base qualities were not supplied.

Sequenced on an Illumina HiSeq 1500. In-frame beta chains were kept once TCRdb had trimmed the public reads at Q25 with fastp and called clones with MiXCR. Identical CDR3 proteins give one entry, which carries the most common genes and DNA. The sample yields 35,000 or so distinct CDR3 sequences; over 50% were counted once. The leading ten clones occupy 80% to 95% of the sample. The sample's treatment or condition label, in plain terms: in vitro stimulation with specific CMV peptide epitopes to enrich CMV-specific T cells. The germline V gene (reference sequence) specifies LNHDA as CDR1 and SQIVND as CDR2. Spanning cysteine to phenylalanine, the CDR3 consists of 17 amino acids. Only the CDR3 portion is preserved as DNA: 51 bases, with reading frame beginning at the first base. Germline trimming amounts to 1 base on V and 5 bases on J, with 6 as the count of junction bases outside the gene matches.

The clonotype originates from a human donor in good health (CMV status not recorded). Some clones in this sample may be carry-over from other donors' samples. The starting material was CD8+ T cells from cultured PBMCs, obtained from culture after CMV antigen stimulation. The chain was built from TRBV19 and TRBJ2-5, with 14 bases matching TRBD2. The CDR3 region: CASSIGSRLAGGETQYF. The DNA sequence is TGTGCCAGTAGTATAGGGTCCCGACTAGCGGGAGGGGAGACCCAGTACTTC.